This record looks at one TCR beta chain sequence and its context. CDR1 is MNHEY and CDR2 is SMNVEV in the germline V gene (reference sequence). The CDR3 has 15 amino acids. Trimming left V 5 bases short and J 5 bases short, with 18 bases between. The table came from immunoSEQ multiplex PCR; TCRdb's copy has only in-frame clones and leaves some out. Among under 75,000 clones listed, nearly 95% were seen once. The data originate from a study of T cell changes during pregnancy in multiple sclerosis. The chain combines TRBV27 with TRBJ2-5; possibly TRBD2 for D (6 bases). The TCR sequence derives from a female donor with multiple sclerosis, enrolled in a pregnancy study. Source: CD4+ T cells from peripheral blood mononuclear cells, taken after pregnancy. DNA of the CDR3: TGTGCCAGCAGTCCAGTCTCGGAGGGGTCGGAGACCCAGTACTTC. The encoded protein is CASSPVSEGSETQYF.